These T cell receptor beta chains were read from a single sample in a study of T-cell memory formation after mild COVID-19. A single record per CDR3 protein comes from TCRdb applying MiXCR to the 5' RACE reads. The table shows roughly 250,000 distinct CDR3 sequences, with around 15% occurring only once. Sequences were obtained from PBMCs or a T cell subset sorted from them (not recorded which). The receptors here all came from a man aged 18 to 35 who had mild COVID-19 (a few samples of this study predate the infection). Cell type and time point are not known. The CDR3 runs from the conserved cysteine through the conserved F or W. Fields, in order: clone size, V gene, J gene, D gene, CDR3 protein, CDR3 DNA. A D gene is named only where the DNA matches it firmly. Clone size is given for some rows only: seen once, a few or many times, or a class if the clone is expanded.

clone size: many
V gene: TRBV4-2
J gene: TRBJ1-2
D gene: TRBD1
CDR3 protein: CASSQRTGDGYTF
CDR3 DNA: TGTGCCAGCAGCCAAAGGACAGGGGATGGCTACACCTTC

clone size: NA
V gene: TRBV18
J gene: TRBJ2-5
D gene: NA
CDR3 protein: CASSPDSGQETQYF
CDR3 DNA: TGTGCCAGCTCACCTGATAGCGGCCAAGAGACCCAGTACTTC

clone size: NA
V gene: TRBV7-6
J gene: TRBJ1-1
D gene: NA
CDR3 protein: CATQLSINTEAFF
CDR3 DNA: TGTGCCACCCAGCTATCAATAAACACTGAAGCTTTCTTT

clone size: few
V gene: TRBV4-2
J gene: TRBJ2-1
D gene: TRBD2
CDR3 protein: CASSQDVTSEGEQFF
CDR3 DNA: TGTGCCAGCAGCCAAGACGTAACTAGCGAGGGTGAGCAGTTCTTC

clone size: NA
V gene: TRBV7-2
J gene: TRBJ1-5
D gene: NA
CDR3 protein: CASSPGPQFNQPQHF
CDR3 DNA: TGTGCCAGCAGCCCGGGACCCCAGTTCAATCAGCCCCAGCATTTT

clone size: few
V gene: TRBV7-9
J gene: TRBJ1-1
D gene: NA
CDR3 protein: CASSSHPLDRPNEAFF
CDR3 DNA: TGTGCCAGCAGCTCTCACCCATTGGACAGACCGAATGAAGCTTTCTTT

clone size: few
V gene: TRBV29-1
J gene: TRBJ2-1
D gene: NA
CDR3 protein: CSVSSESPYNEQFF
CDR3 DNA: TGCAGCGTTTCTTCTGAATCCCCCTACAATGAGCAGTTCTTC

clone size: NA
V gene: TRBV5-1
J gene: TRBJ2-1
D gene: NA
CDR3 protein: CASSLVGGQGNNEQFF
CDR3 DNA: TGCGCCAGCAGCTTGGTGGGTGGGCAGGGTAACAATGAGCAGTTCTTC

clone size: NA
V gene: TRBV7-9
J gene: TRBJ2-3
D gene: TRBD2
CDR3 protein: CASSLWRGAVPYTQYF
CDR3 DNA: TGTGCCAGCAGCTTATGGCGGGGGGCTGTTCCTTATACGCAGTATTTT

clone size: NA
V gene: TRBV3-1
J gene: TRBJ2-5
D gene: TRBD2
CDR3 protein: CASSYSGEKTQYF
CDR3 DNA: TGTGCCAGCAGCTATAGCGGGGAGAAGACCCAGTACTTC

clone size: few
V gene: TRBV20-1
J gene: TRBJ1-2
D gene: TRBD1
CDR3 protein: CSARVPDRGADGYTF
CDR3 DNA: TGCAGTGCCAGAGTCCCCGACAGGGGGGCGGATGGCTACACCTTC

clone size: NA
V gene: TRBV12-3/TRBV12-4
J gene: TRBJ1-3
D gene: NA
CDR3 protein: CASTQTGDGNTIYF
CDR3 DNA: TGTGCCAGCACCCAGACAGGAGATGGAAACACCATATATTTT

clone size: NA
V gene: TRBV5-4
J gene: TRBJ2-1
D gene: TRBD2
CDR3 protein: CASSLGSGSYNEQFF
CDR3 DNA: TGTGCCAGCAGCTTGGGCAGCGGGAGCTACAATGAGCAGTTCTTC

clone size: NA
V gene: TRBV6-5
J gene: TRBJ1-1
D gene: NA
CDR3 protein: CASSGGGRTEAFF
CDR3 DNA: TGTGCCAGCAGTGGGGGTGGTCGGACTGAAGCTTTCTTT

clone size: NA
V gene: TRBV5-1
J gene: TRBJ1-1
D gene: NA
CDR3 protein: CASSLAGLGVNTEAFF
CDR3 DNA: TGCGCCAGCAGCTTGGCCGGGTTGGGAGTGAACACTGAAGCTTTCTTT

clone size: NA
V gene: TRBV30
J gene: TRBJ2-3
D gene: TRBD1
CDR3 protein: CAWTGTGDTDTQYF
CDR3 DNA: TGTGCCTGGACGGGGACAGGGGACACAGATACGCAGTATTTT

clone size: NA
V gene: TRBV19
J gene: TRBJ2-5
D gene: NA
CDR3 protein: CASSRAGAYQETQYF
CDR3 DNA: TGTGCCAGTAGTAGGGCGGGGGCGTACCAAGAGACCCAGTACTTC

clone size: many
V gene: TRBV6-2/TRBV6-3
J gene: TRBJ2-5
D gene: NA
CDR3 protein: CASSPTDETQYF
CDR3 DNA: TGTGCCAGCAGTCCAACGGATGAGACCCAGTACTTC

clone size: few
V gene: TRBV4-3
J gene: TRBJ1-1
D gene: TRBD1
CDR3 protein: CASSQFPGQGAYEAFF
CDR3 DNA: TGCGCCAGCAGCCAATTCCCGGGACAGGGAGCTTATGAAGCTTTCTTT

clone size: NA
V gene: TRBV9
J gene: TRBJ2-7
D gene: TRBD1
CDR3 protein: CASSVAPDRVDEQYF
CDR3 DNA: TGTGCCAGCAGCGTAGCCCCGGACAGGGTCGACGAGCAGTACTTC

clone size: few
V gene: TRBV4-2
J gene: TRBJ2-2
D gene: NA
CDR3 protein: CASSLQGSRTGELFF
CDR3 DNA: TGTGCCAGCAGCCTCCAAGGATCAAGAACCGGGGAGCTGTTTTTT

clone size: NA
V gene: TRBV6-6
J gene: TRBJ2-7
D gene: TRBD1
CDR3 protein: CASGSSGGPVGEQYF
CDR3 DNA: TGTGCCAGCGGTTCCTCAGGGGGCCCTGTGGGCGAGCAGTACTTC

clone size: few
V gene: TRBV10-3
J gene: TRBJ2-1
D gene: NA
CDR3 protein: CAISAQPGGHYNEQFF
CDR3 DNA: TGTGCCATCAGTGCCCAACCAGGGGGGCACTACAATGAGCAGTTCTTC

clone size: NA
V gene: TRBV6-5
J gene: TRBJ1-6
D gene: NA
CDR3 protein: CASSDTGTYNSPLHF
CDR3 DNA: TGTGCCAGCAGTGACACAGGGACCTATAATTCACCCCTCCACTTT

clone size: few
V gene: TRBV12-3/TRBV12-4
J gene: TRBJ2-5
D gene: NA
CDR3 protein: CASSSSGQGEAETQYF
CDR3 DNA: NA

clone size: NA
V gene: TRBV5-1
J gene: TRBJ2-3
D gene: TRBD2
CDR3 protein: CASSLGRGAYTDTQYF
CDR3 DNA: TGCGCCAGCAGCTTGGGGCGGGGGGCCTACACAGATACGCAGTATTTT